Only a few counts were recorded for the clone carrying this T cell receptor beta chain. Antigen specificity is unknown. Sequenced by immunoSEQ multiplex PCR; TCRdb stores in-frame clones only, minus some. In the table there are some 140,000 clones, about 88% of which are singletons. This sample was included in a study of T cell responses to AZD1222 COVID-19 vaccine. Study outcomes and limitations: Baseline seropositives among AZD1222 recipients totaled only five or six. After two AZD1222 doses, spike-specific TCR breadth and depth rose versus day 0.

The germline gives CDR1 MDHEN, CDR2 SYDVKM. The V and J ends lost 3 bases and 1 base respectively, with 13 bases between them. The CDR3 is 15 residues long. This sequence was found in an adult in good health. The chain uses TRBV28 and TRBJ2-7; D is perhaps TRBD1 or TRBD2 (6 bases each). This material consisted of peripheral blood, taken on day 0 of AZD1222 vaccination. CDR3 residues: CASSFFRGPSYEQYF. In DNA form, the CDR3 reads TGTGCCAGCAGTTTTTTTCGGGGGCCTTCCTACGAGCAGTACTTC.